This is a list of T cell receptor beta chains from one sample in a study of blood T cell repertoires in COVID-19. Clones were sequenced by immunoSEQ multiplex PCR, and TCRdb holds only the in-frame ones, with some missing. The sample holds a few hundred thousand clones, around four fifths seen once. The specimen sequenced was peripheral blood. All receptors come from a man between 60 and 75 years old who had recovered from COVID-19. The CDR3 runs from the conserved cysteine through the conserved F or W. Each record gives: D gene, CDR3 length, clone size, V gene, J gene, CDR3 protein, CDR3 DNA. The D gene is left open where the match is weak. The size entry is marked missing in some rows and otherwise reads once, few, many or a size class.

>TRBD1|13|NA|TRBV12-3/TRBV12-4|TRBJ1-1
CASSSSGTAEAFF
TGTGCCAGCAGTTCTTCTGGGACAGCTGAAGCTTTCTTT
>NA|16|NA|TRBV7-3|TRBJ2-5
CASSLQPSREQETQYF
TGTGCCAGCAGCTTACAGCCGTCGAGGGAACAAGAGACCCAGTACTTC
>NA|15|NA|TRBV2|TRBJ2-3
CASSVGGYGTDTQYF
TGTGCCAGCAGTGTAGGAGGGTATGGCACAGATACGCAGTATTTT
>TRBD1|15|NA|TRBV4-1|TRBJ1-2
CASSQETGGSYGYTF
TGCGCCAGCAGCCAAGAAACAGGGGGAAGCTATGGCTACACCTTC
>NA|13|NA|TRBV19|TRBJ2-2
CATTGQSTGELFF
TGTGCCACCACCGGACAGTCCACCGGGGAGCTGTTTTTT
>TRBD2|17|NA|TRBV28|TRBJ2-3
CASSPPGGGLAGDTQYF
TGTGCCAGCAGTCCACCCGGTGGTGGACTAGCTGGAGATACGCAGTATTTT
>NA|13|NA|TRBV7-3|TRBJ2-2
CASSFGGTGELFF
TGTGCCAGCAGCTTCGGGGGCACCGGGGAGCTGTTTTTT
>TRBD1|14|NA|TRBV28|TRBJ2-7
CASRTGTGGDEQYF
TGTGCCAGCAGAACCGGGACAGGGGGGGACGAGCAGTACTTC
>NA|13|NA|TRBV7-8|TRBJ1-2
CASSQGGAWGYTF
TGTGCCAGCAGCCAAGGTGGGGCTTGGGGCTACACCTTC
>TRBD1|16|once|TRBV5-1|TRBJ2-5
CASSATGTGSQETQYF
TGCGCCAGCAGCGCCACCGGGACAGGGTCGCAAGAGACCCAGTACTTC
>NA|16|NA|TRBV4-1|TRBJ1-1
CASSHRSAGQNTEAFF
TGCGCCAGCAGCCATCGATCGGCAGGCCAGAACACTGAAGCTTTCTTT
>NA|16|NA|TRBV5-6|TRBJ2-1
CASSTGLGKMGNEQFF
TGTGCCAGCAGCACAGGTCTGGGAAAAATGGGGAATGAGCAGTTCTTC
>TRBD2|15|NA|TRBV19|TRBJ2-1
CASTTSGLAENEQFF
TGTGCCAGTACCACCTCGGGACTAGCCGAGAATGAGCAGTTCTTC
>NA|16|NA|TRBV4-1|TRBJ2-1
CASSQVNLVAYNEQFF
TGCGCCAGCAGCCAAGTAAACCTCGTAGCCTACAATGAGCAGTTCTTC
>TRBD2|12|NA|TRBV28|TRBJ2-7
CASSILATEQYF
TGTGCCAGCAGTATACTAGCGACCGAGCAGTACTTC
>TRBD1|13|NA|TRBV19|TRBJ2-7
CASMRQGSYEQYF
TGTGCCAGTATGAGACAGGGATCCTACGAGCAGTACTTC
>TRBD1|15|NA|TRBV6-5|TRBJ1-3
CASRDRGSSGNTIYF
TGTGCCAGCAGAGACAGGGGTTCGTCTGGAAACACCATATATTTT
>NA|13|NA|TRBV11-2|TRBJ2-7
CASSNRVPYEQYF
TGTGCCAGCAGTAACAGGGTTCCCTACGAGCAGTACTTC
>TRBD1|15|NA|TRBV5-6|TRBJ1-3
CASSKWTGPGNTIYF
TGTGCCAGCAGCAAATGGACAGGGCCGGGAAACACCATATATTTT
>NA|17|NA|TRBV29-1|TRBJ2-1
CSVRGLAERPSYNEQFF
TGCAGCGTGCGGGGGCTAGCGGAAAGACCCTCCTACAATGAGCAGTTCTTC
>NA|15|NA|TRBV27|TRBJ2-3
CASSRQGGRTDTQYF
TGTGCCAGCAGTCGGCAGGGAGGTAGGACAGATACGCAGTATTTT
>TRBD1|17|NA|TRBV5-1|TRBJ1-2
CASSLRGQADPNYGYTF
TGCGCCAGCAGCTTGCGAGGACAGGCAGACCCTAACTATGGCTACACCTTC
>TRBD1|14|NA|TRBV5-1|TRBJ2-4
CASKVQGAENIQYF
TGCGCCAGCAAGGTCCAGGGGGCGGAAAACATTCAGTACTTC
>NA|14|NA|TRBV6-5|TRBJ1-1
CASRDQGYSTEAFF
TGTGCCAGCAGGGATCAGGGGTACAGCACTGAAGCTTTCTTT
>NA|11|NA|TRBV20-1|TRBJ2-5
CSAIRGETQYF
TGCAGTGCTATCCGGGGAGAGACCCAGTACTTC
>NA|14|NA|TRBV5-4|TRBJ2-5
CASSSRDIQETQYF
TGTGCCAGCAGCTCCCGGGACATCCAAGAGACCCAGTACTTC
>TRBD1|16|few|TRBV5-1|TRBJ2-1
CASSLALRGPNNEQFF
TGCGCCAGCAGCTTGGCACTCAGGGGGCCGAACAATGAGCAGTTCTTC
>TRBD1|15|once|TRBV30|TRBJ2-1
CAWSVRTGLKNEQFF
TGTGCCTGGAGTGTACGGACAGGCCTGAAGAATGAGCAGTTCTTC
>TRBD1|18|NA|TRBV5-1|TRBJ2-7
CASSYPERGDRGFHEQYF
TGCGCCAGCAGCTACCCCGAGAGGGGGGACAGGGGTTTCCACGAGCAGTACTTC
>TRBD1|18|NA|TRBV27|TRBJ1-4
CASSLRDRESRANEKLFF
TGTGCCAGCAGTCTCCGGGACAGGGAGTCTCGGGCTAATGAAAAACTGTTTTTT
>TRBD2|15|NA|TRBV27|TRBJ2-3
CASRSSGGPSDTQYF
TGTGCCAGCAGGTCTAGCGGGGGCCCTTCAGATACGCAGTATTTT
>TRBD1|13|NA|TRBV19|TRBJ1-6
CASRDRGNSPLHF
TGTGCCAGCCGGGACAGGGGAAATTCACCCCTCCACTTT
>NA|15|NA|TRBV25-1|TRBJ2-1
CASSEYAGSYNEQFF
TGTGCCAGCAGTGAATACGCCGGGTCCTACAATGAGCAGTTCTTC
>TRBD1|16|NA|TRBV6-1|TRBJ1-5
CASSEGGTGKNQPQHF
TGTGCCAGCAGTGAGGGGGGGACAGGGAAGAATCAGCCCCAGCATTTT
>TRBD2|15|NA|TRBV11-2|TRBJ2-2
CASSTAGAVTGELFF
TGTGCCAGCAGCACAGCGGGAGCTGTCACCGGGGAGCTGTTTTTT
>TRBD1|14|NA|TRBV2|TRBJ1-4
CASRPQGLNEKLFF
TGTGCCAGCAGACCACAGGGGCTTAATGAAAAACTGTTTTTT
>TRBD1|15|once|TRBV6-5|TRBJ1-6
CATTDRGRQNSPLHF
TGTGCCACTACGGACAGGGGCCGTCAGAATTCACCCCTCCACTTT
>TRBD2|13|NA|TRBV18|TRBJ2-2
CASSGLATGELFF
TGTGCCAGCTCCGGACTAGCGACCGGGGAGCTGTTTTTT
>NA|14|NA|TRBV6-2/TRBV6-3|TRBJ1-2
CASSFQGRDYGYTF
TGTGCCAGCAGTTTCCAGGGGCGGGACTATGGCTACACCTTC
>NA|14|NA|TRBV30|TRBJ1-6
CAWSVDRRNSPLHF
TGTGCCTGGAGTGTCGACAGGAGGAATTCACCCCTCCACTTT
>NA|13|NA|TRBV12-3/TRBV12-4|TRBJ2-2
CASSPRVFGELFF
TGTGCCAGCAGCCCCAGGGTCTTCGGGGAGCTGTTTTTT
>NA|13|NA|TRBV9|TRBJ2-2
CASSALYTGELFF
TGTGCCAGCAGCGCCCTGTACACCGGGGAGCTGTTTTTT
>TRBD1|13|NA|TRBV5-1|TRBJ1-1
CASSFGTGHEAFF
TGCGCCAGCAGCTTCGGGACAGGTCATGAAGCTTTCTTT
>NA|15|NA|TRBV19|TRBJ1-5
CASISHLNSNQPQHF
TGTGCCAGTATTAGCCACCTAAATAGCAATCAGCCCCAGCATTTT
>TRBD1|17|NA|TRBV27|TRBJ2-1
CASSLFSGTGARQEQFF
TGTGCCAGCAGTTTATTTTCAGGGACAGGGGCCCGCCAGGAGCAGTTCTTC
>NA|14|NA|TRBV7-6|TRBJ2-3
CASSLADGTDTQYF
TGTGCCAGCAGCTTAGCCGACGGGACAGATACGCAGTATTTT
>TRBD1|16|NA|TRBV30|TRBJ2-6
CARNRDRASGANVLTF
TGTGCCAGAAACCGGGACAGAGCCTCTGGGGCCAACGTCCTGACTTTC
>TRBD2|15|NA|TRBV7-2|TRBJ2-1
CASSFTSGAYNEQFF
TGTGCCAGCAGCTTTACTAGCGGGGCGTACAATGAGCAGTTCTTC
>NA|11|NA|TRBV12-3/TRBV12-4|TRBJ1-2
CASREGRGYTF
TGTGCCAGCAGAGAGGGTCGCGGCTACACCTTC
>NA|11|NA|TRBV29-1|TRBJ2-7
CSALTGIEQYF
TGCAGCGCCCTGACAGGTATCGAGCAGTACTTC
>TRBD1|15|NA|TRBV29-1|TRBJ2-1
CSVEGQGPPYNEQFF
TGCAGCGTTGAGGGACAGGGGCCCCCCTACAATGAGCAGTTCTTC
>NA|11|once|TRBV25-1|TRBJ2-7
CASSGGVEQYF
TGTGCCAGCAGTGGGGGGGTCGAGCAGTACTTC
>TRBD2|18|NA|TRBV11-2|TRBJ2-1
CASSLVEAGVITYNEQFF
TGTGCCAGCAGCTTAGTAGAGGCGGGGGTGATAACCTACAATGAGCAGTTCTTC
>NA|13|once|TRBV10-2|TRBJ1-1
CASREPGETEAFF
TGCGCCAGCAGGGAACCAGGGGAGACTGAAGCTTTCTTT
>NA|14|few|TRBV6-5|TRBJ1-1
CASTKRRDSTEAFF
TGTGCCAGCACCAAACGTCGGGATAGCACTGAAGCTTTCTTT
>TRBD1|15|NA|TRBV3-1/TRBV3-2|TRBJ1-1
CASSQQGASNTEAFF
TGTGCCAGCAGCCAACAGGGGGCATCGAACACTGAAGCTTTCTTT
>TRBD2|17|once|TRBV3-1/TRBV3-2|TRBJ2-3
CASSQGGAGGPQDTQYF
TGTGCCAGCAGCCAAGGGGGAGCGGGGGGGCCGCAAGATACGCAGTATTTT
>TRBD2|15|NA|TRBV5-1|TRBJ2-5
CASRATSGGLQTQYF
TGCGCCAGCAGGGCGACTAGCGGGGGTTTACAGACCCAGTACTTC
>NA|15|NA|TRBV6-4|TRBJ2-7
CASSDSGGGPGEQYF
TGTGCCAGCAGTGACTCAGGAGGGGGCCCAGGCGAGCAGTACTTC
>NA|17|NA|TRBV5-1|TRBJ1-2
CASSFGGSTLPNYGYTF
TGCGCCAGCAGCTTTGGAGGATCGACCCTCCCCAACTATGGCTACACCTTC